Each of the 22 T cell receptor beta chains below was sequenced from the same sample in a study of blood T cell repertoires in COVID-19. Profiled with immunoSEQ multiplex PCR; TCRdb holds only in-frame clones, not every one. The sample shows around 250,000 clones, roughly 85% of them seen only once. Specimen: peripheral blood. These receptors were taken from a young man who had recovered from COVID-19.

The chain combines TRBV10-3 with TRBJ1-5; D is unclear. Per germline, CDR1 ENHRY and CDR2 SYGVKD. Trimming cost V 0 bases and J 5 bases, with 5 bases left between them. This CDR3 region has 13 residues. The CDR3: CAISESRDQPQHF. In DNA form, the CDR3 reads TGTGCCATCAGTGAGTCGAGAGATCAGCCCCAGCATTTT.

This clone was detected only once. Here the CDR3 reads CASRLQGRGTEAFF. CDR3 nucleotides: TGTGCCAGTAGGCTCCAGGGGAGGGGGACTGAAGCTTTCTTT. V gene TRBV19 combines with J gene TRBJ1-1; a possible D gene is TRBD1 (6 bases). The CDR3 is made up of 14 amino acids. The V end lost 6 bases, the J end lost 5 bases, and 16 bases lay between the germline ends. Germline assignment: CDR1 LNHDA and CDR2 SQIVND (reference sequence).

This clone has only a few counts. The chain is built from TRBV6-1 and TRBJ2-1; 8 nucleotides match TRBD2. Germline CDR1 reads MNHNS; CDR2 reads SASEGT. Unmatched junction bases numbered 7, after V lost 10 bases and J lost 2 bases. This CDR3 is built from 14 residues. The CDR3 spells CATGRGDAYNEQFF. In DNA form, the CDR3 reads TGTGCCACCGGGCGGGGGGACGCCTACAATGAGCAGTTCTTC.

The chain has TRBV10-3 and TRBJ2-7; a weak D match, TRBD1 (6 bases). CDR3 length equals 15 residues. CDR1 is ENHRY and CDR2 is SYGVKD in the germline V gene. V was cut by 5 bases and J by 2 bases, with 16 bases left in between. The CDR3 DNA reads TGTGCCATCAGTTCCCCGGGACAAGGCGCCTACGAGCAGTACTTC. It codes for CAISSPGQGAYEQYF.

V usage is TRBV5-1 and J usage is TRBJ2-5; maybe TRBD1 (6 bases). Germline V gene lookup returns CDR1 SGHRS and CDR2 YFSETQ. The CDR3 length is 16 residues. Trimming shortened V by 4 bases and J by 7 bases, and 23 bases separated the two germline ends. CDR3 region: CASSHGQDSTLGTQYF. In nucleotides, the CDR3 is TGCGCCAGCAGCCACGGTCAGGACAGTACCTTGGGGACCCAGTACTTC.

The chain carries TRBV6-5 and TRBJ1-1; 7 bases match TRBD1. The CDR3 is made up of 14 amino acids. Germline loops: CDR1 MNHEY, CDR2 SVGAGI. The V segment lost 8 bases and the J segment 1 base; nucleotides outside the gene matches: 7. DNA of the CDR3: TGTGCCAGCTTAACCGGGACAGCGAACACTGAAGCTTTCTTT. It encodes CASLTGTANTEAFF.

There are a few counts of this clone. V and J are TRBV5-5 and TRBJ1-1; TRBD1 might be the D (6 bases). The CDR3 is 15 residues long. V gave up 0 bases and J gave up 7 bases, with 16 bases separating them. Germline V gene lookup returns CDR1 SGHKS and CDR2 YYEKEE (reference sequence). This CDR3 is CASSLEAGDGDEAFF. The DNA of the CDR3 is TGTGCCAGCAGCTTGGAGGCAGGGGACGGTGATGAAGCTTTCTTT.

The chain couples TRBV9 to TRBJ2-3; TRBD2 agrees at 8 bases. This CDR3 has 15 residues. The trim removed 7 bases at V and 1 base at J, leaving 8 bases unmatched. The germline V gene has CDR1 SGDLS and CDR2 YYNGEE. The CDR3 spells CASRGGLGGTDTQYF. The CDR3 coding sequence is TGTGCCAGCCGGGGGGGGCTCGGGGGCACAGATACGCAGTATTTT.

This chain connects TRBV6-5 to TRBJ1-5; TRBD1 matches at 8 bases. J lost 3 bases, V lost 5 bases, and 6 bases had no gene match. This CDR3 contains 15 residues. From germline, CDR1 is MNHEY and CDR2 SVGAGI. The CDR3 is CASSSTGGSNQPQHF. As DNA, the CDR3 is TGTGCCAGCAGTAGCACAGGGGGTTCCAATCAGCCCCAGCATTTT.

This clone was detected only a few times. This chain links TRBV5-4 with TRBJ1-1; D is unresolved. The CDR3 covers 15 residues. Germline CDR1 reads SGHNT; CDR2 reads YYREEE (reference sequence). Trimming stripped 0 bases from V and 0 bases from J, with 9 bases between. Here the CDR3 DNA reads TGTGCCAGCAGCTTGGCTACGGGGTTGAACACTGAAGCTTTCTTT. Protein sequence: CASSLATGLNTEAFF. Full variable domain (missing parts from reference TRBV5-4 and TRBJ1-1): ETGVTQSPTHLIKTRGQQVTLRCSSQSGHNTVSWYQQALGQGPQFIFQYYREEENGRGNFPPRFSGLQFPNYSSELNVNALELDDSALYLCASSLATGLNTEAFFGQGTRLTVV.

V usage is TRBV4-3 and J usage is TRBJ2-7; TRBD1 matches at 9 bases. The germline V gene encodes CDR1 LGHNA and CDR2 YSLEER. V trimming: 0 bases; J trimming: 3 bases; junction bases outside the gene matches: 9. This CDR3 region has 17 residues. The CDR3 bases are TGCGCCAGCAGCCAAGATCTCGGGACAGGGACCGTCTACGAGCAGTACTTC. Residues: CASSQDLGTGTVYEQYF.

This clone was recorded once. The J gene is TRBJ2-5, the V gene TRBV7-2; possible D gene TRBD2, 5 bases. CDR3 length: 16 residues. Germline lookup yields CDR1 SGHTA and CDR2 FQGNSA. Trimming cost V 1 base and J 4 bases, with 16 bases left between them. The CDR3 region has the DNA TGTGCCAGCAGCTTAGGACCGACCCTTCGGGGAGAGACCCAGTACTTC. This sequence encodes CASSLGPTLRGETQYF. The full variable domain, rest sourced from reference TRBV7-2 and TRBJ2-5, is GAGVSQSPSNKVTEKGKDVELRCDPISGHTALYWYRQSLGQGLEFLIYFQGNSAPDKSGLPSDRFSAERTGGSVSTLTIQRTQQEDSAVYLCASSLGPTLRGETQYFGPGTRLLVL.

This rearrangement joins TRBV5-6 to TRBJ1-6; 8 bases map to TRBD1. V was clipped by 4 bases and J by 9 bases; unmatched bases: 9. CDR1 is SGHDT, CDR2 YYEEEE, per germline. The CDR3 covers 15 residues. This CDR3 reads CASSPVDRGFSPLHF. As DNA, the CDR3 is TGTGCCAGCAGCCCAGTAGACAGGGGCTTTTCACCCCTCCACTTT.

This chain uses TRBV29-1 with TRBJ2-7, with TRBD1 matching 8 bases. Per the germline V gene, CDR1 is SQVTM and CDR2 is ANQGSEA. J gave up 5 bases and V 4 bases, and 4 bases lay outside the gene matches. The length of the CDR3 is 12 residues. The DNA of the CDR3 is TGCAGCGTTGGGACAGGGTACCACGAGCAGTACTTC. It specifies CSVGTGYHEQYF.

J is TRBJ2-3 and V is TRBV5-6; TRBD1 might be the D (5 bases). The CDR3 length is 15 residues. The V and J ends lost 4 bases and 0 bases respectively, with 12 bases between them. From germline, CDR1 is SGHDT and CDR2 YYEEEE. This chain's CDR3 is CASSGSGISTDTQYF. The CDR3, as DNA: TGTGCCAGCAGCGGCTCAGGGATTAGCACAGATACGCAGTATTTT. Looking up the rest from reference TRBV5-6 and TRBJ2-3 gives the full variable domain: DAGVTQSPTHLIKTRGQQVTLRCSPKSGHDTVSWYQQALGQGPQFIFQYYEEEERQRGNFPDRFSGHQFPNYSSELNVNALLLGDSALYLCASSGSGISTDTQYFGPGTRLTVL.

With regard to this clone: An end of the junction differs from the germline gene, which may be a read error. V and J are TRBV18 and TRBJ1-6; D may be TRBD1 (6 bases). CDR1 KGHSH and CDR2 LQKENI come from the germline V gene. The CDR3 totals 15 residues. CDR3 sequence: CASSPQDSRNSPLHF. In DNA, the CDR3 is TGTGCCAGTTCACCTCAGGACAGCCGTAATTCACCCCTCCACTTT.

V gene TRBV7-9 combines with J gene TRBJ2-2, with TRBD1 matching 8 bases. J lost 7 bases, V lost 2 bases, and 12 bases had no gene match. The CDR3 contains 17 residues. The germline V gene encodes CDR1 SEHNR and CDR2 FQNEAQ (reference sequence). The CDR3 coding sequence is TGTGCCAGCAGCTTAAAAGGGACAGGAGGGGTTGGCGGGGAGCTGTTTTTT. Translating it yields CASSLKGTGGVGGELFF.

The V and J genes are TRBV19 and TRBJ2-3; no clear D. The CDR3 sequence is 16 residues long. Germline V lookup: CDR1 LNHDA, CDR2 SQIVND (reference sequence). Trimming took off 6 bases at V and 0 bases at J, with 16 bases between the two ends. The CDR3, as DNA: TGTGCCAGTAGGACCCGAGCAGGCCCAAGCACAGATACGCAGTATTTT. Its translation: CASRTRAGPSTDTQYF.

The gene calls are TRBV6-5 and TRBJ2-2, with 8 bases fitting TRBD2. This CDR3 has 15 amino acids. Germline V lookup: CDR1 MNHEY, CDR2 SVGAGI. V lost 6 bases to trimming and J lost 2 bases; unmatched junction nucleotides: 5. The chain's CDR3 is CASRTGGLNTGELFF. DNA of the CDR3: TGTGCCAGCAGGACGGGAGGGCTAAACACCGGGGAGCTGTTTTTT.

The chain couples TRBV2 to TRBJ1-5, with TRBD1 matching over 7 bases. The germline CDR1 and CDR2 sequences are SNHLY and FYNNEI. The CDR3 consists of 16 residues. The V segment lost 4 bases and the J segment 7 bases; nucleotides outside the gene matches: 13. For the CDR3, the DNA is TGTGCCAGCAGTGGACCCAGGACAGGAATTTTACAGCCCCAGCATTTT. It specifies CASSGPRTGILQPQHF.

This rearrangement joins TRBV10-1 to TRBJ2-3, with 9 bases fitting TRBD2. The CDR3 spans 16 residues. V shed 2 bases and J 6 bases; nucleotides not matched to a gene: 9. From germline, CDR1 is WNHNN and CDR2 SYGVQD (reference sequence). The CDR3, as DNA: TGCGCCAGCAGTGAGCCCTCAGCGGGGGGCATGGATACGCAGTATTTT. Protein sequence: CASSEPSAGGMDTQYF.

CDR3 DNA sequence: TGTGCCAGCAGCTTAGCGGCGGGAGGGTGGGACACTGAAGCTTTCTTT. Its protein product is CASSLAAGGWDTEAFF. The V gene is TRBV7-2, the J gene TRBJ1-1; no definite D call. Germline-derived CDR1 and CDR2 are SGHTA and FQGNSA. V was shortened by 0 bases and J by 3 bases, with 14 bases between the two germline ends. This CDR3 is built from 16 residues.